This T cell receptor beta chain came from a study of cytomegalovirus exposure and HLA in healthy donors. Study-level points and caveats: In vitro confirmation showed three CMV-associated chains to be CMV antigen specific.

CDR3 length: 13 residues. V was clipped by 4 bases and J by 3 bases, with 12 bases between them. CDR1 SQVTM and CDR2 ANQGSEA come from the germline V gene. As concerns this clone: Its specificity is unknown.

The method was immunoSEQ multiplex PCR; TCRdb's version includes in-frame clones alone and lacks a portion of them. The table includes 200,000 to 250,000 clones, around four fifths detected once. The chain employs TRBV29-1 and TRBJ1-2; the D is unclear. The sequence was obtained from a woman under 40 in good health and CMV-seropositive. Sequenced input: PBMCs. CDR3 loop: CSVGPTIDYGYTF. The CDR3 DNA reads as TGCAGCGTTGGGCCTACAATAGACTATGGCTACACCTTC.